This entry is about one TCR beta chain. Profiled with immunoSEQ multiplex PCR; TCRdb holds only in-frame clones, not every one. The data show approximately 41,000 clones, with over 75% seen just once and 10% to 13% held by the top ten. This specimen comes from a study of T cells in localized non-small cell lung cancer. Trimming shortened V by 2 bases and J by 6 bases, and 13 bases separated the two germline ends. The CDR3 sequence is 14 residues long. Per the germline V gene, CDR1 is MNHEY and CDR2 is SVGAGI. The material was PBMCs, obtained before any cancer treatment. V and J are TRBV6-5 and TRBJ1-2; D is possibly TRBD1 (5 bases). The source of this sequence is a woman aged 35-75 years with stage II lung adenocarcinoma. The CDR3 reads CASSYGGGPNGYTF. CDR3 coding DNA: TGTGCCAGCAGTTACGGTGGGGGTCCTAATGGCTACACCTTC.